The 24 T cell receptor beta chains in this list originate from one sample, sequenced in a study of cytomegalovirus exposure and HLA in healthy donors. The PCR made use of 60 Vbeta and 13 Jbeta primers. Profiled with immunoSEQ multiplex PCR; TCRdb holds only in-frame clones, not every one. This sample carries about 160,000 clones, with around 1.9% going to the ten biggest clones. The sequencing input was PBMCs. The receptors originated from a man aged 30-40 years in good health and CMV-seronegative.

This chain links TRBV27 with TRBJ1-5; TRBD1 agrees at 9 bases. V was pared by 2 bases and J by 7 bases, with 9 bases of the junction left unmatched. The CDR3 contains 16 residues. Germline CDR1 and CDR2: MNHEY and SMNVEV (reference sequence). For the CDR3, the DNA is TGTGCCAGCAGTTTAAAAGGGACAGGGAAAGGCCAGCCCCAGCATTTT. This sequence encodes CASSLKGTGKGQPQHF.

CDR3 loop: CASSHGGYYGYTF. For the CDR3, the DNA is TGCGCCAGCAGCCACGGGGGATACTATGGCTACACCTTC. The chain links TRBV4-1 to TRBJ1-2; weak D call: TRBD1 (5 bases). Germline loops: CDR1 MGHRA, CDR2 YSYEKL. V was shortened by 3 bases and J by 3 bases, with 8 bases between the two germline ends. The CDR3 totals 13 residues.

The CDR3 sequence: CASSPGTGGVGDTEAFF. As DNA, the CDR3 is TGTGCCAGCAGCCCAGGGACAGGGGGCGTTGGGGACACTGAAGCTTTCTTT. The J gene is TRBJ1-1, the V gene TRBV9, with TRBD1 matching 12 bases. Germline assignment: CDR1 SGDLS and CDR2 YYNGEE. This CDR3 spans 17 amino acids. J was trimmed by 3 bases and V by 4 bases; bases with no gene match: 10.

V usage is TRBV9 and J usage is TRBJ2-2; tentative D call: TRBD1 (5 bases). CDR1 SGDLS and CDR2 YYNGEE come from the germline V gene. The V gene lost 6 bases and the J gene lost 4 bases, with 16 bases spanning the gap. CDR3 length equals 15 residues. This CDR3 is CASTSQGSLTGELFF. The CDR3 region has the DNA TGTGCCAGCACCTCTCAGGGTTCTCTCACCGGGGAGCTGTTTTTT. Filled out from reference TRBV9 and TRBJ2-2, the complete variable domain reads DSGVTQTPKHLITATGQRVTLRCSPRSGDLSVYWYQQSLDQGLQFLIQYYNGEERAKGNILERFSAQQFPDLHSELNLSSLELGDSALYFCASTSQGSLTGELFFGEGSRLTVL.

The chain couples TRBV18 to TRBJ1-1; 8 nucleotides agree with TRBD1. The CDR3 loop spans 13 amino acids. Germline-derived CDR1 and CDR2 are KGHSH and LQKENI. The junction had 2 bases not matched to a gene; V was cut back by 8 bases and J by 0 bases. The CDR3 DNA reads TGTGCCAGCAGACAGGGGATGAACACTGAAGCTTTCTTT. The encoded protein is CASRQGMNTEAFF.

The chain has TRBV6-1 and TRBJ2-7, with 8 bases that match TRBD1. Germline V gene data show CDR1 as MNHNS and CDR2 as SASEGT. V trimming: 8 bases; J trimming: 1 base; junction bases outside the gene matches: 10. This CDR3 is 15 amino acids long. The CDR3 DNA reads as TGTGCCAGCCTAGGGGGCAGGGGGCTTTCCTACGAGCAGTACTTC. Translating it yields CASLGGRGLSYEQYF.

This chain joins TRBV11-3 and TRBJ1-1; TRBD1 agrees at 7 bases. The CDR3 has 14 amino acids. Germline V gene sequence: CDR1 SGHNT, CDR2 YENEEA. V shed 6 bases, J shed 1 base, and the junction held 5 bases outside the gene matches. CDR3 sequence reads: CASSFGTANTEAFF. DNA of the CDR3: TGTGCCAGCAGTTTCGGGACAGCGAACACTGAAGCTTTCTTT.

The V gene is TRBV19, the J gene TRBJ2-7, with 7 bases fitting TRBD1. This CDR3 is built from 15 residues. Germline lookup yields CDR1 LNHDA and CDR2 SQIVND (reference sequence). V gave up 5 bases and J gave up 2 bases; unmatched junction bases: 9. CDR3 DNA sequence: TGTGCCAGTAGTCACCGGGACAGCCGAGCCTACGAGCAGTACTTC. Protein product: CASSHRDSRAYEQYF.

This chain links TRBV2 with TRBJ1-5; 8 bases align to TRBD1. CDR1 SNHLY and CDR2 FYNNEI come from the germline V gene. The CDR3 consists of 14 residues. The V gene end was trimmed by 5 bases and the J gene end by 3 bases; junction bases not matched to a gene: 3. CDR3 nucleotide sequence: TGTGCCAGCAGTAGGACAGGGACCAATCAGCCCCAGCATTTT. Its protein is CASSRTGTNQPQHF.

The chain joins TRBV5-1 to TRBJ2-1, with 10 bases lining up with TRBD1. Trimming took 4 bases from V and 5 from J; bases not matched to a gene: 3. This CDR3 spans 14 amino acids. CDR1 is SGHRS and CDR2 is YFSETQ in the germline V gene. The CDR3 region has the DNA TGCGCCAGCAGCGGGACAGGGGACCACAATGAGCAGTTCTTC. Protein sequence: CASSGTGDHNEQFF.

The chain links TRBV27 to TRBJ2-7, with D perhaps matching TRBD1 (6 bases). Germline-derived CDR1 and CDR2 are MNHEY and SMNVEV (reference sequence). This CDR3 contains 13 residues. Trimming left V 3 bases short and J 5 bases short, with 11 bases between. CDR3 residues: CASSFPGAHEQYF. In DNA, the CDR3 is TGTGCCAGCAGTTTTCCAGGGGCCCACGAGCAGTACTTC.

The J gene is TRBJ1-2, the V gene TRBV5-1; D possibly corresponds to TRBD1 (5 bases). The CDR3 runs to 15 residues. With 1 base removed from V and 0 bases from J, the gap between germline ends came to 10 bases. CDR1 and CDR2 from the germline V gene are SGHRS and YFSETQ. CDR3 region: CASSLTRVANYGYTF. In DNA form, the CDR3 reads TGCGCCAGCAGCTTGACCAGGGTCGCTAACTATGGCTACACCTTC.

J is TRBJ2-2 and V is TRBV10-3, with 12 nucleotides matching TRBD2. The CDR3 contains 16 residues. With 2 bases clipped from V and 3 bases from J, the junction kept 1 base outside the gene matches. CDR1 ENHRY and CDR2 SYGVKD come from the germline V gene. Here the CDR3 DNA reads TGTGCCATCAGTGAGCGACTAGCGGGAGACACCGGGGAGCTGTTTTTT. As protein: CAISERLAGDTGELFF.

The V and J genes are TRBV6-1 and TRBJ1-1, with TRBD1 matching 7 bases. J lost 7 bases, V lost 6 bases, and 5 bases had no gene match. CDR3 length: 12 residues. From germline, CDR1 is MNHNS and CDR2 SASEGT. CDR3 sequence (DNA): TGTGCCAGCAGCCAAGGACAGGATGAAGCTTTCTTT. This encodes CASSQGQDEAFF.

The chain's CDR3 is CASSQGTSATGELFF. The CDR3 nucleotides read TGCGCCAGCAGCCAAGGGACTAGCGCCACCGGGGAGCTGTTTTTT. The chain carries TRBV4-3 and TRBJ2-2; TRBD2 agrees at 9 bases. Germline CDR1 and CDR2: LGHNA and YSLEER. This CDR3 comprises 15 residues. The junction had 1 base not matched to a gene; V was cut back by 1 base and J by 4 bases.

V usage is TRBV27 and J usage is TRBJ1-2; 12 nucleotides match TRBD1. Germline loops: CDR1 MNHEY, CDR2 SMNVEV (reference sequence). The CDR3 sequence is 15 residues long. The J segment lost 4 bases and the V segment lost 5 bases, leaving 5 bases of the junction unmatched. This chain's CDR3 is CASSRGQGAIYGYTF. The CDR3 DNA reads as TGTGCCAGCAGTAGGGGACAGGGGGCGATCTATGGCTACACCTTC.

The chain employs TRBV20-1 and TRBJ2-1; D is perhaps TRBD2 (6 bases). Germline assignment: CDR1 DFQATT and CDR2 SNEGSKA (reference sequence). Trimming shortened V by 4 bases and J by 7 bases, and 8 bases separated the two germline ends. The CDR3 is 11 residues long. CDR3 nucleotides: TGCAGTGCTACTGGAGGGAATGAGCAGTTCTTC. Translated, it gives CSATGGNEQFF.

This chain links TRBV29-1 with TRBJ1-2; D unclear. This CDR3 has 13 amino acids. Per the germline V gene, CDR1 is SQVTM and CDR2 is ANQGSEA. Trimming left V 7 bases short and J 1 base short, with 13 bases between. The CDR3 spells CSDGSGRNYGYTF. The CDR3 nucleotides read TGCAGCGACGGGAGTGGCCGTAACTATGGCTACACCTTC.

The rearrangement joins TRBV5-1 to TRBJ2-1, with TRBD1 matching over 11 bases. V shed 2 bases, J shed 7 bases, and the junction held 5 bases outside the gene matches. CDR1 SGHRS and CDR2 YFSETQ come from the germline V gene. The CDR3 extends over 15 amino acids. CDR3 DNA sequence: TGCGCCAGCAGCTTAGTGGACAGGGGGCTGAATGAGCAGTTCTTC. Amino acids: CASSLVDRGLNEQFF.

The CDR3 is CASSLDVSYNSPLHF. The CDR3 DNA reads as TGTGCCAGCAGCTTAGATGTCAGCTATAATTCACCCCTCCACTTT. V and J are TRBV7-2 and TRBJ1-6, with D unclear. The CDR3 length is 15 residues. CDR1 SGHTA and CDR2 FQGNSA come from the germline V gene. Trimming left V 1 base short and J 3 bases short, with 7 bases between.

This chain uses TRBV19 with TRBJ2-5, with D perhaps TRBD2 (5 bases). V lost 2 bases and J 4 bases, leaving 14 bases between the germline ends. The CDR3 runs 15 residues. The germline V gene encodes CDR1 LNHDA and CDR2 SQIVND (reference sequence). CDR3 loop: CASSIRPFGGETQYF. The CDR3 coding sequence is TGTGCCAGTAGTATACGGCCGTTCGGAGGAGAGACCCAGTACTTC. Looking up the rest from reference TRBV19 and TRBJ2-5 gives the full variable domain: DGGITQSPKYLFRKEGQNVTLSCEQNLNHDAMYWYRQDPGQGLRLIYYSQIVNDFQKGDIAEGYSVSREKKESFPLTVTSAQKNPTAFYLCASSIRPFGGETQYFGPGTRLLVL.

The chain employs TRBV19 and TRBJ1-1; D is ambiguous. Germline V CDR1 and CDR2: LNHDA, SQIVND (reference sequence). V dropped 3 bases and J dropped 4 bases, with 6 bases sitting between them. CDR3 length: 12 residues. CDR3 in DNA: TGTGCCAGTAGTATGGTGAGCACTGAAGCTTTCTTT. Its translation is CASSMVSTEAFF.

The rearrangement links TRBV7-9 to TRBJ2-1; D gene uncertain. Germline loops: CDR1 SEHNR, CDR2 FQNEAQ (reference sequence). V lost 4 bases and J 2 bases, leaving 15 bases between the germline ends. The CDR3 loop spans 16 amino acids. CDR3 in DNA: TGTGCCAGCAGCTCCACCTCCGGAGCAACCTACAATGAGCAGTTCTTC. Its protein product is CASSSTSGATYNEQFF.

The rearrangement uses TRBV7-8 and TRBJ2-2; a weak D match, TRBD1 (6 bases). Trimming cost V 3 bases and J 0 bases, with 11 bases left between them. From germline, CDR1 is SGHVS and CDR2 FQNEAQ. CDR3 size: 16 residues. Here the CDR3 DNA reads TGTGCCAGCAGCTTCCCGGGACAAGCGAACACCGGGGAGCTGTTTTTT. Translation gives CASSFPGQANTGELFF.